One and the same sample provided the 15 T cell receptor beta chains below, sequenced in a study of T cell responses to AZD1222 COVID-19 vaccine. This table comes from immunoSEQ multiplex PCR, and its TCRdb copy is limited to in-frame clones, with some not included. Seen here are 150,000 to 200,000 clones, 92% observed once, and the top ten hold about 1.5%. Material: peripheral blood, obtained 28 days after the second AZD1222 dose. The source is an adult who received the AZD1222 COVID-19 vaccine.

In this sample, this clone turned up a few times. The V and J genes are TRBV7-9 and TRBJ2-7; D uncertain. V was trimmed by 3 bases and J by 2 bases, leaving 11 bases between them. The CDR3 totals 14 residues. Germline values: CDR1 SEHNR, CDR2 FQNEAQ (reference sequence). The CDR3, as DNA: TGTGCCAGCAGCTTTCCGAGTCGGACCTACGAGCAGTACTTC. It yields the protein CASSFPSRTYEQYF.

The rearrangement uses TRBV9 and TRBJ1-5; D might be TRBD1 (5 bases). This CDR3 spans 14 amino acids. V was trimmed by 4 bases and J by 4 bases, leaving 12 bases between them. The germline gives CDR1 SGDLS, CDR2 YYNGEE. CDR3 sequence reads: CASSREGVNQPQHF. The CDR3 DNA sequence: TGTGCCAGCAGCCGGGAAGGGGTTAATCAGCCCCAGCATTTT. Full variable domain (outside the CDR3, taken from reference TRBV9 and TRBJ1-5): DSGVTQTPKHLITATGQRVTLRCSPRSGDLSVYWYQQSLDQGLQFLIQYYNGEERAKGNILERFSAQQFPDLHSELNLSSLELGDSALYFCASSREGVNQPQHFGDGTRLSIL.

The chain's CDR3 is CASSSRRGRANYGYTF. DNA of the CDR3: TGTGCCAGCAGCTCTCGACGGGGGAGAGCTAACTATGGCTACACCTTC. V usage is TRBV7-8 and J usage is TRBJ1-2; tentatively, D is TRBD1 (5 bases). The CDR3 consists of 16 residues. Trimming pared 4 bases from V and 0 bases from J, leaving 15 bases between. In germline, CDR1 is SGHVS, CDR2 FQNEAQ.

The gene calls are TRBV18 and TRBJ2-7, with TRBD1 matching 11 bases. CDR3 length: 15 amino acids. CDR1 is KGHSH and CDR2 is LQKENI in the germline V gene. V shed 4 bases and J 5 bases; nucleotides not matched to a gene: 7. CDR3 region: CASSLLGQGDNEQYF. CDR3 nucleotide sequence: TGTGCCAGCTCACTCTTGGGACAGGGGGACAACGAGCAGTACTTC. The entire variable domain, with the rest obtained from reference TRBV18 and TRBJ2-7, is as follows: NAGVMQNPRHLVRRRGQEARLRCSPMKGHSHVYWYRQLPEEGLKFMVYLQKENIIDESGMPKERFSAEFPKEGPSILRIQQVVRGDSAAYFCASSLLGQGDNEQYFGPGTRLTVT.

This chain uses TRBV2 with TRBJ1-3; D is possibly TRBD1 (6 bases). This CDR3 has 15 amino acids. V was cut by 4 bases and J by 0 bases, with 10 bases left in between. Germline V CDR1 and CDR2: SNHLY, FYNNEI. DNA for the CDR3: TGTGCCAGCAGTGGGACAGCCTACTCTGGAAACACCATATATTTT. Its translation is CASSGTAYSGNTIYF.

This clone was seen once. The chain employs TRBV7-8 and TRBJ1-5; no definite D call. This CDR3 spans 16 amino acids. Germline CDR1 SGHVS, CDR2 FQNEAQ. V lost 3 bases and J 5 bases, leaving 17 bases between the germline ends. The CDR3 loop is CASSFYVGRVDQPQHF. The CDR3, as DNA: TGTGCCAGCAGCTTTTACGTTGGGAGGGTTGATCAGCCCCAGCATTTT.

The rearrangement joins TRBV7-8 to TRBJ1-5; D remains ambiguous. Germline lookup yields CDR1 SGHVS and CDR2 FQNEAQ. V lost 4 bases and J lost 1, with 5 bases in between. This CDR3 has 13 residues. CDR3 coding DNA: TGTGCCAGCAGCTCCCAAAGCAATCAGCCCCAGCATTTT. Its protein product is CASSSQSNQPQHF.

V and J are TRBV7-2 and TRBJ2-3, with 12 bases matching TRBD2. Germline lookup yields CDR1 SGHTA and CDR2 FQGNSA. The CDR3 has 16 amino acids. The trim removed 5 bases at V and 2 bases at J, leaving 5 bases unmatched. The CDR3 loop reads CASSPGLAGFTDTQYF. The DNA of the CDR3 is TGTGCCAGCAGCCCCGGACTAGCGGGGTTCACAGATACGCAGTATTTT.

This clone was seen more than once but under ten times. The V and J genes are TRBV5-6 and TRBJ1-1; no reliable D call. Germline V gene data show CDR1 as SGHDT and CDR2 as YYEEEE. Trimming left V 0 bases short and J 8 bases short, with 14 bases between. This CDR3 region has 14 residues. CDR3 nucleotide sequence: TGTGCCAGCAGCTTGGTCAGCCGGAGCACAGAAGCTTTCTTT. Translating it yields CASSLVSRSTEAFF.

J is TRBJ1-2 and V is TRBV5-4; TRBD1 might be the D (5 bases). CDR1 is SGHNT, CDR2 YYREEE, per germline (reference sequence). CDR3 length: 14 amino acids. Deletions cut 3 bases from V and 7 bases from J, with 16 bases between. The CDR3 coding sequence is TGTGCCAGCAGCTCCGCCGGGGGGGTTGGTGGCTACACCTTC. This translates into CASSSAGGVGGYTF.

The chain uses TRBV19 and TRBJ2-3; no reliable D call. Trimming left V 5 bases short and J 8 bases short, with 8 bases between. The CDR3 totals 11 residues. Per germline, CDR1 LNHDA and CDR2 SQIVND (reference sequence). As DNA, the CDR3 is TGTGCCAGTAGTCTCCTCGGTACGCAGTATTTT. Amino acid sequence: CASSLLGTQYF. The variable domain in full, completed from reference TRBV19 and TRBJ2-3, reads DGGITQSPKYLFRKEGQNVTLSCEQNLNHDAMYWYRQDPGQGLRLIYYSQIVNDFQKGDIAEGYSVSREKKESFPLTVTSAQKNPTAFYLCASSLLGTQYFGPGTRLTVL.

The chain carries TRBV4-1 and TRBJ2-1, with a weak D call TRBD1 (5 bases). Trimming left V 3 bases short and J 6 bases short, with 18 bases between. The CDR3 spans 16 residues. CDR1 is MGHRA, CDR2 YSYEKL, per germline. CDR3 DNA sequence: TGCGCCAGCAGCCACAGTCAGCTCCAGGGAAGCAATGAGCAGTTCTTC. This codes for CASSHSQLQGSNEQFF.

The gene calls are TRBV10-3 and TRBJ2-4, with 7 bases fitting TRBD1. This CDR3 comprises 13 residues. From germline, CDR1 is ENHRY and CDR2 SYGVKD. V gave up 2 bases and J gave up 6 bases; unmatched junction bases: 1. This chain's CDR3 is CAISENRGNIQYF. The CDR3, as DNA: TGTGCCATCAGTGAGAACAGGGGAAACATTCAGTACTTC.

The chain joins TRBV3-1 (or the pseudogene TRBV3-2) to TRBJ2-7; perhaps TRBD1 as D (6 bases). The CDR3 totals 13 residues. Per the germline V gene, CDR1 is LGHDT and CDR2 is YNNKEL (reference sequence). V lost 0 bases to trimming and J lost 5 bases, with 8 bases between them. The CDR3 here is CASSQDPGDEQYF. The CDR3, as DNA: TGTGCCAGCAGCCAAGACCCAGGGGACGAGCAGTACTTC.

Details on this clone: Distinct nucleotide sequences in the sample also encode this CDR3. Here the CDR3 reads CASSLVGGGYEQYF. For the CDR3, the DNA is TGTGCCAGCAGCTTGGTTGGGGGAGGTTACGAGCAGTACTTC. The rearrangement joins TRBV5-6 to TRBJ2-7; tentatively, D is TRBD2 (6 bases). The CDR3 totals 14 residues. The V and J ends lost 0 bases and 4 bases respectively, with 11 bases between them. CDR1 is SGHDT and CDR2 is YYEEEE in the germline V gene.